This TCR beta chain was obtained from a study of cytomegalovirus exposure and HLA in healthy donors. Donors showed nominal health when sampled, although they likely had unrecorded immune exposures. Germline trimming cut 5 bases from V and 3 bases from J; bases unmatched to any gene: 3. The CDR3 length is 14 residues. The germline gives CDR1 SGHTA, CDR2 FQGTGA. With 60 Vbeta and 13 Jbeta primers, the PCR was carried out. The method was immunoSEQ multiplex PCR; TCRdb's version includes in-frame clones alone and lacks a portion of them. Of under 130,000 clones listed, under 85% are singletons. The rearrangement links TRBV7-3 to TRBJ2-2; 7 nucleotides line up with TRBD1. Source material: PBMCs. This receptor was obtained from a man aged 40-55 years in good health and CMV-seronegative. Here the CDR3 DNA reads TGTGCCAGCAGCCTGGGACAGCACACCGGGGAGCTGTTTTTT. It translates to CASSLGQHTGELFF.